These 26 T cell receptor beta chains originate from one sample sequenced in a study of T cell responses to AZD1222 COVID-19 vaccine. Only in-frame clones appear in the TCRdb table, and some are missing; sequencing was by immunoSEQ multiplex PCR. This sample has 160,000 or so clones; 92% occur once, and the top ten carry 4% to 5.5%. Sequences were derived from peripheral blood, sampled on day 0 of MenACWY control vaccination. The receptor set was obtained from an adult in good health.

This chain's CDR3 is CASSRRGQGSRTEAFF. As DNA, the CDR3 is TGTGCCAGCAGTCGAAGGGGACAGGGCTCTCGGACTGAAGCTTTCTTT. V and J are TRBV6-6 and TRBJ1-1; 9 bases agree with TRBD1. Germline V lookup: CDR1 MNHNY, CDR2 SVGAGI (reference sequence). This CDR3 is 16 amino acids long. V was pared by 5 bases and J by 5 bases, with 12 bases of the junction left unmatched.

The rearrangement links TRBV28 to TRBJ1-3; 8 bases align to TRBD1. CDR3 length equals 17 residues. Losses at the gene ends were 8 bases for V and 0 bases for J; bases not matched to a gene: 12. The germline gives CDR1 MDHEN, CDR2 SYDVKM. Here the CDR3 DNA reads TGTGCCAGCCACCCCGCCGGGACAGGACCCTCTGGAAACACCATATATTTT. Its translation is CASHPAGTGPSGNTIYF. The full variable domain, in which reference TRBV28 and TRBJ1-3 provide the parts outside the CDR3, is DVKVTQSSRYLVKRTGEKVFLECVQDMDHENMFWYRQDPGLGLRLIYFSYDVKMKEKGDIPEGYSVSREKKERFSLILESASTNQTSMYLCASHPAGTGPSGNTIYFGEGSWLTVV.

This clone was picked up one time. The rearrangement uses TRBV19 and TRBJ1-2; 7 nucleotides agree with TRBD1. V gave up 8 bases and J gave up 0 bases; unmatched junction bases: 12. The CDR3 sequence is 16 residues long. Germline CDR1 and CDR2: LNHDA and SQIVND (reference sequence). CDR3 nucleotides: TGTGCCAGTGCGCAGGGGGGACCGGGAGCTAACTATGGCTACACCTTC. It translates to CASAQGGPGANYGYTF.

The CDR3 nucleotides read TGTGCCACCAGTGATCCCCTCAGACAGGGGACACGGGAGACCCAGTACTTC. Protein product: CATSDPLRQGTRETQYF. The rearrangement uses TRBV24-1 and TRBJ2-5, with TRBD1 matching over 8 bases. The V segment lost 3 bases and the J segment 5 bases; nucleotides outside the gene matches: 13. Germline assignment: CDR1 KGHDR and CDR2 SFDVKD. This CDR3 comprises 17 residues.

The chain joins TRBV19 to TRBJ2-3; 10 nucleotides line up with TRBD2. CDR3 size: 14 residues. Germline-derived CDR1 and CDR2 are LNHDA and SQIVND (reference sequence). V lost 10 bases, J lost 6 bases, and 10 bases stayed unmatched. CDR3: CATRSGRAGDTQYF. Written as DNA, the CDR3 is TGTGCCACCCGGAGCGGGAGGGCCGGGGATACGCAGTATTTT.

The chain couples TRBV7-3 to TRBJ2-3, with 7 bases fitting TRBD2. The CDR3 length is 16 residues. Germline V gene data show CDR1 as SGHTA and CDR2 as FQGTGA. The J segment lost 3 bases and the V segment lost 3 bases, leaving 9 bases of the junction unmatched. CDR3 residues: CASSFGSGLSTDTQYF. CDR3 in DNA: TGTGCCAGCAGCTTTGGTAGCGGGCTGAGTACAGATACGCAGTATTTT.

The rearrangement joins TRBV6-6 to TRBJ2-2; no clear D. Between the trimmed V and J ends, which lost 2 bases and 7 bases, there was a span of 11 bases. CDR1 is MNHNY, CDR2 SVGAGI, per germline (reference sequence). This CDR3 has 14 amino acids. This CDR3 is CASSYTEDYGELFF. CDR3 in DNA: TGTGCCAGCAGTTACACTGAGGATTACGGGGAGCTGTTTTTT.

The chain combines TRBV6-6 with TRBJ1-3, with D hard to call. This CDR3 has 16 amino acids. The V and J ends lost 4 bases and 0 bases respectively, with 13 bases between them. Looked up from germline, CDR1 is MNHNY and CDR2 is SVGAGI (reference sequence). CDR3 in amino acids: CASSFQIPYSGNTIYF. The CDR3 coding sequence is TGTGCCAGCAGTTTTCAGATTCCTTACTCTGGAAACACCATATATTTT.

CDR3 loop: CAGQTGPVDGYTF. The CDR3 nucleotides read TGTGCCGGCCAGACAGGGCCAGTAGATGGCTACACCTTC. The chain links TRBV6-5 to TRBJ1-2, with 7 nucleotides matching TRBD1. Germline lookup yields CDR1 MNHEY and CDR2 SVGAGI. V was pared by 11 bases and J by 6 bases, with 12 bases of the junction left unmatched. This CDR3 spans 13 amino acids.

The chain joins TRBV25-1 to TRBJ1-4; perhaps TRBD1 as D (5 bases). The V end lost 10 bases, the J end lost 10 bases, and 13 bases lay between the germline ends. Germline V CDR1 and CDR2: MGHDK, SYGVNS. This CDR3 spans 11 amino acids. This chain's CDR3 is CATRGWGKLFF. CDR3 nucleotides: TGTGCCACCCGGGGGTGGGGAAAACTGTTTTTT.

V gene TRBV19 combines with J gene TRBJ1-1; 9 bases agree with TRBD1. The CDR3 extends over 16 amino acids. Germline V gene sequence: CDR1 LNHDA, CDR2 SQIVND (reference sequence). V dropped 6 bases and J dropped 1; count of bases not matched to a gene: 9. The CDR3 spells CASRTGGRGENTEAFF. The CDR3 DNA sequence: TGTGCCAGTAGAACAGGGGGCCGTGGTGAGAACACTGAAGCTTTCTTT.

The chain links TRBV27 to TRBJ1-5, with a tentative D call TRBD1 (6 bases). This CDR3 is built from 14 residues. Trimming cost V 4 bases and J 4 bases, with 11 bases left between them. The germline gives CDR1 MNHEY, CDR2 SMNVEV (reference sequence). CDR3 bases: TGTGCCAGCAGTTCCCTCCAGGGGAATCAGCCCCAGCATTTT. It yields the protein CASSSLQGNQPQHF.

The chain couples TRBV18 to TRBJ2-3; TRBD2 matches at 13 bases. The CDR3 spans 15 residues. V dropped 6 bases and J dropped 2; count of bases not matched to a gene: 2. Germline V gene sequence: CDR1 KGHSH, CDR2 LQKENI. The CDR3, as DNA: TGTGCCAGCTCCGGGACTAGCGGGATCACAGATACGCAGTATTTT. Its translation: CASSGTSGITDTQYF.

The genes are TRBV19 and TRBJ1-1; D gene ambiguous. Germline CDR1 is LNHDA and CDR2 is SQIVND (reference sequence). There are 10 residues in the CDR3. Trimming took off 10 bases at V and 1 base at J, with 4 bases between the two ends. The chain's CDR3 is CATRNTEAFF. The CDR3 coding sequence is TGTGCCACGCGGAACACTGAAGCTTTCTTT.

The V gene is TRBV25-1, the J gene TRBJ1-3; 7 positions match TRBD1. Germline CDR1 MGHDK, CDR2 SYGVNS. Trimming took 2 bases from V and 0 from J; bases not matched to a gene: 1. This CDR3 is 15 amino acids long. CDR3 amino acids: CASSERDSSGNTIYF. The DNA of the CDR3 is TGTGCCAGCAGTGAAAGGGACAGCTCTGGAAACACCATATATTTT.

The chain employs TRBV6-5 and TRBJ2-1; 7 bases line up with TRBD1. This CDR3 comprises 14 residues. The germline V gene has CDR1 MNHEY and CDR2 SVGAGI. V lost 9 bases to trimming and J lost 2 bases; unmatched junction nucleotides: 7. CDR3 loop: CASQTGTAYNEQFF. DNA of the CDR3: TGTGCCAGTCAGACCGGGACAGCCTACAATGAGCAGTTCTTC.

V and J are TRBV11-2 and TRBJ2-7, with a weak D call TRBD2 (6 bases). CDR3 length: 14 residues. Trimming stripped 1 base from V and 6 bases from J, with 13 bases between. CDR1 and CDR2 (germline): SGHAT, FQNNGV. The CDR3 nucleotides are TGTGCCAGCAGCTTAGGCCCGGGAGTAGGCGAGCAGTACTTC. The encoded protein is CASSLGPGVGEQYF. Together with reference TRBV11-2 and TRBJ2-7, the CDR3 gives the full variable domain: EAGVAQSPRYKIIEKRQSVAFWCNPISGHATLYWYQQILGQGPKLLIQFQNNGVVDDSQLPKDRFSAERLKGVDSTLKIQPAKLEDSAVYLCASSLGPGVGEQYFGPGTRLTVT.

This chain uses TRBV9 with TRBJ1-6; perhaps TRBD1 as D (5 bases). The CDR3 is 15 residues long. In germline, CDR1 is SGDLS, CDR2 YYNGEE. V was cut by 3 bases and J by 7 bases, with 14 bases left in between. As DNA, the CDR3 is TGTGCCAGCAGCGCCAGTGGTGGGGGGAATTCACCCCTCCACTTT. Translating it yields CASSASGGGNSPLHF.

V gene TRBV24-1 combines with J gene TRBJ1-2; D is ambiguous. The CDR3 spans 15 residues. Trimming pared 3 bases from V and 5 bases from J, leaving 15 bases between. Germline CDR1 and CDR2: KGHDR and SFDVKD. The CDR3 sequence is CATSDPKLNAYGYTF. CDR3 coding DNA: TGTGCCACCAGTGATCCGAAACTAAACGCATATGGCTACACCTTC.

V and J are TRBV11-3 and TRBJ2-1; TRBD2 matches 11 bases. V trimming: 5 bases; J trimming: 12 bases; junction bases outside the gene matches: 18. The germline V gene encodes CDR1 SGHNT and CDR2 YENEEA. The CDR3 runs 17 residues. CDR3 in amino acids: CASSPPQLAGAISGQFF. DNA of the CDR3: TGTGCCAGCAGCCCTCCCCAACTAGCGGGGGCAATTTCAGGGCAGTTCTTC.

This clone was found once. The CDR3, as DNA: TGTGCCATCAGTGACGGTGCGGAAGCCCAGCATTTT. Its protein is CAISDGAEAQHF. The chain couples TRBV10-3 to TRBJ1-5; no definite D call. Germline-derived CDR1 and CDR2 are ENHRY and SYGVKD. Trimming took 3 bases from V and 11 from J, leaving 11 bases between them. This CDR3 region has 12 residues.

The genes are TRBV13 and TRBJ1-3; D remains ambiguous. Per germline, CDR1 PRHDT and CDR2 FYEKMQ (reference sequence). Trimming removed 2 bases at V and 0 bases at J, with 11 bases between. CDR3 length: 16 residues. CDR3 in amino acids: CASSLNEGASGNTIYF. Written as DNA, the CDR3 is TGTGCCAGCAGCTTAAACGAGGGAGCCTCTGGAAACACCATATATTTT.

The chain employs TRBV7-9 and TRBJ1-1; D is perhaps TRBD1 (6 bases). V was clipped by 2 bases and J by 6 bases, with 16 bases between them. Germline V lookup: CDR1 SEHNR, CDR2 FQNEAQ (reference sequence). This CDR3 is 15 amino acids long. CDR3 sequence: CASSLYGGAMAEAFF. DNA of the CDR3: TGTGCCAGCAGCTTATACGGGGGGGCGATGGCTGAAGCTTTCTTT.

V gene TRBV7-2 combines with J gene TRBJ1-2; D is unclear. V shed 0 bases and J shed 4 bases, with 9 bases lying between them. The germline V gene encodes CDR1 SGHTA and CDR2 FQGNSA. This CDR3 spans 14 amino acids. Here the CDR3 reads CASSLAPGTYGYTF. As DNA, the CDR3 is TGTGCCAGCAGCTTAGCCCCGGGTACCTATGGCTACACCTTC. The whole variable domain, filled in from reference TRBV7-2 and TRBJ1-2, reads GAGVSQSPSNKVTEKGKDVELRCDPISGHTALYWYRQSLGQGLEFLIYFQGNSAPDKSGLPSDRFSAERTGGSVSTLTIQRTQQEDSAVYLCASSLAPGTYGYTFGSGTRLTVV.

The gene calls are TRBV3-1 (or the pseudogene TRBV3-2) and TRBJ1-2; D ambiguous. The CDR3 has 13 amino acids. Germline values: CDR1 LGHDT, CDR2 YNNKEL (reference sequence). Trimming pared 0 bases from V and 1 base from J, leaving 3 bases between. DNA for the CDR3: TGTGCCAGCAGCCAAGACAGTAACTATGGCTACACCTTC. The encoded protein is CASSQDSNYGYTF.

The DNA for the CDR3 is TGTGCCTGGCAGGGCAGGACCTCGAACACCGGGGAGCTGTTTTTT. Its protein product is CAWQGRTSNTGELFF. The chain has TRBV30 and TRBJ2-2; tentative D call: TRBD1 (5 bases). This CDR3 is 15 amino acids long. Looked up from germline, CDR1 is GTSNPN and CDR2 is SVGIG (reference sequence). V was pared by 5 bases and J by 0 bases, with 13 bases between.